These 10 T cell receptor beta chains were sequenced from one sample in a study of blood T cell repertoires in COVID-19. Some clones are missing from TCRdb's copy, which holds only in-frame ones; the method was immunoSEQ multiplex PCR. The sample lists 250,000 to 400,000 clones; about nine tenths were seen once. Sequenced sample: peripheral blood. The receptors originated from a woman in her twenties or thirties with COVID-19, enrolled during active disease.

The chain uses TRBV29-1 and TRBJ1-4; possible D gene TRBD1, 5 bases. CDR3 size: 13 residues. Per germline, CDR1 SQVTM and CDR2 ANQGSEA. The V end lost 2 bases, the J end lost 7 bases, and 11 bases lay between the germline ends. The CDR3 DNA follows: TGCAGCGTTGAATCCAGGGTCAGTGAAAAACTGTTTTTT. This gives the protein CSVESRVSEKLFF. Variable domain in full (rest from reference TRBV29-1 and TRBJ1-4): SAVISQKPSRDICQRGTSLTIQCQVDSQVTMMFWYRQQPGQSLTLIATANQGSEATYESGFVIDKFPISRPNLTFSTLTVSNMSPEDSSIYLCSVESRVSEKLFFGSGTQLSVL.

The chain joins TRBV5-6 to TRBJ1-4; TRBD1 matches at 7 bases. The V and J ends lost 3 bases and 7 bases, in that order; junction bases with no gene match: 12. The CDR3 has 16 amino acids. From germline, CDR1 is SGHDT and CDR2 YYEEEE. The CDR3 coding sequence is TGTGCCAGCAGCTCTGGCCTGGAGGGGGCGTCTGAAAAACTGTTTTTT. It codes for CASSSGLEGASEKLFF.

A single count supports this clone. The chain combines TRBV2 with TRBJ1-5; 8 bases map to TRBD1. CDR1 and CDR2 from the germline V gene are SNHLY and FYNNEI. V lost 7 bases and J lost 4; bases outside the gene matches: 9. The CDR3 totals 15 residues. The DNA of the CDR3 is TGTGCCAGCAATCCCGGACAGGGAGTGAATCAGCCCCAGCATTTT. It yields the protein CASNPGQGVNQPQHF.

The chain is built from TRBV2 and TRBJ2-5, with TRBD1 matching 9 bases. Germline CDR1 SNHLY, CDR2 FYNNEI. The CDR3 has 15 residues. Losses at the gene ends were 6 bases for V and 1 base for J; bases not matched to a gene: 6. The CDR3 here is CASRADRGGQETQYF. In DNA form, the CDR3 reads TGTGCCAGCAGGGCGGACAGGGGAGGCCAAGAGACCCAGTACTTC.

This clone was observed once. The J gene is TRBJ1-5, the V gene TRBV19; possibly TRBD1 for D (5 bases). The CDR3 is 15 amino acids. V lost 0 bases and J 8 bases, leaving 14 bases between the germline ends. The germline gives CDR1 LNHDA, CDR2 SQIVND (reference sequence). The CDR3 here is CASSIDGAGPKPQHF. CDR3 coding DNA: TGTGCCAGTAGTATAGATGGGGCAGGGCCGAAGCCCCAGCATTTT.

The gene calls are TRBV5-6 and TRBJ2-7; a possible D gene is TRBD1 (6 bases). This CDR3 contains 14 residues. Germline CDR1 SGHDT, CDR2 YYEEEE. With 6 bases removed from V and 1 base from J, the gap between germline ends came to 14 bases. This CDR3 is CASTPSTGSYEQYF. The CDR3 DNA reads as TGTGCCAGCACCCCTTCGACAGGTTCCTACGAGCAGTACTTC.

This clone showed up just once. The DNA for the CDR3 is TGTGCCAGCAGCTTGGTATCCGCACCGTCAGTATCACCCCTCCACTTT. Protein sequence: CASSLVSAPSVSPLHF. This chain links TRBV5-6 with TRBJ1-6, with D unclear. Trimming shortened V by 0 bases and J by 10 bases, and 17 bases separated the two germline ends. This CDR3 has 16 amino acids. CDR1 is SGHDT and CDR2 is YYEEEE in the germline V gene.

V and J are TRBV5-8 and TRBJ1-4; 10 bases line up with TRBD1. This CDR3 is built from 17 residues. The J segment lost 5 bases and the V segment lost 5 bases, leaving 12 bases of the junction unmatched. Germline CDR1 reads SGHTS; CDR2 reads YDEGEE. DNA of the CDR3: TGTGCCAGCAGTCCCGGGACAGGGGTTTTGGGGAATGAAAAACTGTTTTTT. Its translation is CASSPGTGVLGNEKLFF.

This chain uses TRBV5-8 with TRBJ2-1; 9 positions match TRBD2. The CDR3 consists of 16 residues. Germline CDR1 reads SGHTS; CDR2 reads YDEGEE. V gave up 0 bases and J gave up 6 bases; unmatched junction bases: 7. In DNA, the CDR3 is TGTGCCAGCAGCTTGGCGGGCGGGGGGGGCCGCAATGAGCAGTTCTTC. Encoded protein: CASSLAGGGGRNEQFF.

This clone appeared a few times. The same CDR3 can be traced to other DNA sequences in this sample. In nucleotides, the CDR3 is TGTGCCTGGAGTGGACAGGGCAATCAGCCCCAGCATTTT. Translating gives CAWSGQGNQPQHF. This sequence joins TRBV30 and TRBJ1-5; tentatively, D is TRBD1 (6 bases). V lost 1 base to trimming and J lost 2 bases, with 6 bases between them. CDR1 and CDR2 from the germline V gene are GTSNPN and SVGIG (reference sequence). CDR3 length equals 13 residues.